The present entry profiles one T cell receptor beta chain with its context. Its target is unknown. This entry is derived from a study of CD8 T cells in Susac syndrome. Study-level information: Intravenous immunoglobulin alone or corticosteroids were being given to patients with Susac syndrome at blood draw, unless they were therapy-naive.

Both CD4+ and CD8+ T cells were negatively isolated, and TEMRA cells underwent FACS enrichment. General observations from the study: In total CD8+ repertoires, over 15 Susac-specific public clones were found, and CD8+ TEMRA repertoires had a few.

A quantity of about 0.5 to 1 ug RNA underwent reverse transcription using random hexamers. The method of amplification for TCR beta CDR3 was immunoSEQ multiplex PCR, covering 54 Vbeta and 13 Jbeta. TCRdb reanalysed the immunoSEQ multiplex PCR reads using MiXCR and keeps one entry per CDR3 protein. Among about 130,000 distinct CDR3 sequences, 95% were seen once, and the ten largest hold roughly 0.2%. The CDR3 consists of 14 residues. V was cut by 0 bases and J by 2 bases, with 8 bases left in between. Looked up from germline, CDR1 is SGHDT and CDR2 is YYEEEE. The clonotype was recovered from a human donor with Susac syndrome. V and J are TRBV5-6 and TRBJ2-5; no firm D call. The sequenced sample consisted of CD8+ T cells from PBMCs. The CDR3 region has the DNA TGTGCCAGCAGCTTGGCAGGAATACAAGAGACCCAGTACTTC. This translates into CASSLAGIQETQYF.